This T cell receptor beta chain was captured in a study of T cell responses to AZD1222 COVID-19 vaccine. Overall study findings and caveats: Repertoire sampling occurred only after the peak T cell response. White British people made up most donors, females outnumbered males, and clonal diversity was possibly underestimated. Vaccine-associated CD4 TCRs spanned spike, dominant at 160-218 and 743-854.

This clone has just a few counts. Its target is not known. Libraries were prepared by immunoSEQ multiplex PCR; TCRdb keeps only in-frame clonotypes and omits some of them. Of over 150,000 clones listed, 80% to 90% are singletons. The clonotype comes from an adult in good health. The sample consisted of peripheral blood, taken on day 0 of AZD1222 vaccination.

CDR3 sequence: CASSLVVGGQGRGYTF. In DNA, the CDR3 is TGCGCCAGCAGCTTGGTAGTGGGCGGACAGGGGCGAGGCTACACCTTC. The gene calls are TRBV5-1 and TRBJ1-2, with 9 bases identical to TRBD1. There are 16 residues in the CDR3. V dropped 0 bases and J dropped 8; count of bases not matched to a gene: 11. Per the germline V gene, CDR1 is SGHRS and CDR2 is YFSETQ.